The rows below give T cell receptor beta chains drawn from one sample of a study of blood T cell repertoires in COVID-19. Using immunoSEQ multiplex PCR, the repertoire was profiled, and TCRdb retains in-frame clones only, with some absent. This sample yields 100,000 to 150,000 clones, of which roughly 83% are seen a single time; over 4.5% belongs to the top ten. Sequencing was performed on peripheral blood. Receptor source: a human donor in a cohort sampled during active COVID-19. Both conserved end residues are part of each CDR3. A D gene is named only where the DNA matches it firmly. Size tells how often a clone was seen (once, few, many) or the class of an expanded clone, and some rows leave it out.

CDR3 DNA: TGTGCCAGCAGCTCGCGGGACAGCTACAATGAGCAGTTCTTC
CDR3 protein: CASSSRDSYNEQFF
clone size: few
V gene: TRBV7-9
J gene: TRBJ2-1
D gene: NA

CDR3 DNA: TGTGCCAGCAGCCACGGACCTAGCGGGAGTCTCGATACGCAGTATTTT
CDR3 protein: CASSHGPSGSLDTQYF
clone size: NA
V gene: TRBV3-1/TRBV3-2
J gene: TRBJ2-3
D gene: TRBD2

CDR3 DNA: TGTGCCAGTAGCGGGTCTGGAAACACCATATATTTT
CDR3 protein: CASSGSGNTIYF
clone size: NA
V gene: TRBV6-5
J gene: TRBJ1-3
D gene: NA

CDR3 DNA: TGTGCCAGCAGCTTAGCCGGACAATCAAGGGAGACCCAGTACTTC
CDR3 protein: CASSLAGQSRETQYF
clone size: NA
V gene: TRBV7-7
J gene: TRBJ2-5
D gene: NA

CDR3 DNA: TGTGCCAGCAGCTTAGATGTTGCGAGTACAGATACGCAGTATTTT
CDR3 protein: CASSLDVASTDTQYF
clone size: NA
V gene: TRBV11-2
J gene: TRBJ2-3
D gene: NA

CDR3 DNA: TGTGCCAGCAGCCTGCAAGCGGGAGGTTACAATGAGCAGTTCTTC
CDR3 protein: CASSLQAGGYNEQFF
clone size: NA
V gene: TRBV7-2
J gene: TRBJ2-1
D gene: TRBD2

CDR3 DNA: TGTGCCAGCAGCTTAGGGGCCGGCCTCGATAGGGATACGCAGTATTTT
CDR3 protein: CASSLGAGLDRDTQYF
clone size: NA
V gene: TRBV7-2
J gene: TRBJ2-3
D gene: NA

CDR3 DNA: TGTGCCAGCAGCCTCCGTATGAACACTGAAGCTTTCTTT
CDR3 protein: CASSLRMNTEAFF
clone size: NA
V gene: TRBV9
J gene: TRBJ1-1
D gene: NA

CDR3 DNA: TGCGCCAGCAGTGCCCAACATGGACAGGGCCAAGAGCAGTTCTTC
CDR3 protein: CASSAQHGQGQEQFF
clone size: NA
V gene: TRBV10-2
J gene: TRBJ2-1
D gene: TRBD1

CDR3 DNA: TGTGCCAGCAGCCTACGGACAGGGGGGAATCAGCCCCAGCATTTT
CDR3 protein: CASSLRTGGNQPQHF
clone size: NA
V gene: TRBV7-2
J gene: TRBJ1-5
D gene: TRBD1

CDR3 DNA: TGTGCCAGCTCACCACGGGTCACAGCCGGAGGGCAGTTCTTC
CDR3 protein: CASSPRVTAGGQFF
clone size: NA
V gene: TRBV18
J gene: TRBJ2-1
D gene: NA

CDR3 DNA: TGTGCCAGCAGCCAAGATATGGGACGCTTTACTAGCGGGAGGGCTTATACGCAGTATTTT
CDR3 protein: CASSQDMGRFTSGRAYTQYF
clone size: NA
V gene: TRBV14
J gene: TRBJ2-3
D gene: TRBD2

CDR3 DNA: TGTGCCAGCTCACCCCCCCCGACTAGCGGGAGGGTAGGGGCCAAAAACATTCAGTACTTC
CDR3 protein: CASSPPPTSGRVGAKNIQYF
clone size: NA
V gene: TRBV18
J gene: TRBJ2-4
D gene: TRBD2

CDR3 DNA: TGTGCCAGCAGTGAACGGAACTATGGCTACACCTTC
CDR3 protein: CASSERNYGYTF
clone size: NA
V gene: TRBV6-1
J gene: TRBJ1-2
D gene: NA

CDR3 DNA: TGTGCCAGCAGCATGCGGACAGCCGGATATGGCTACACCTTC
CDR3 protein: CASSMRTAGYGYTF
clone size: NA
V gene: TRBV14
J gene: TRBJ1-2
D gene: NA